These 32 T cell receptor beta chains originate from one sample sequenced in a study of blood T cell repertoires in COVID-19. Sequencing used immunoSEQ multiplex PCR; TCRdb keeps in-frame clones, though not all of them. The sample gives roughly 280,000 clones, roughly 91% of which show up once; under 2.5% is in the top ten. Sequenced input: PBMCs or T cells enriched from blood (not recorded which). These receptors originate from a woman aged 60-70 years who had recovered from COVID-19.

This clone was seen a single time. The CDR3: CASSAPGLNSYNEQFF. In DNA, the CDR3 is TGTGCCAGCAGCGCACCGGGACTTAACTCCTACAATGAGCAGTTCTTC. The chain uses TRBV11-2 and TRBJ2-1, with D possibly TRBD2 on 6 matching bases. The CDR3 sequence is 16 residues long. V lost 5 bases and J lost 0, with 14 bases in between. Germline CDR1 and CDR2: SGHAT and FQNNGV.

V gene TRBV5-6 combines with J gene TRBJ2-5; possible D gene TRBD1, 5 bases. From germline, CDR1 is SGHDT and CDR2 YYEEEE. The CDR3 is 15 residues long. The V gene lost 2 bases and the J gene lost 1 base, with 12 bases spanning the gap. The DNA of the CDR3 is TGTGCCAGCAGCTTCCTTCAGGGAATCCAAGAGACCCAGTACTTC. This gives the protein CASSFLQGIQETQYF.

V is TRBV7-3 and J is TRBJ2-2; TRBD2 agrees at 10 bases. From germline, CDR1 is SGHTA and CDR2 FQGTGA. V shed 4 bases and J 5 bases; nucleotides not matched to a gene: 10. CDR3 length: 17 amino acids. The CDR3 bases are TGTGCCAGCAGCTGCTCAGCGGGGGGGCCAGTGACCGGGGAGCTGTTTTTT. It specifies CASSCSAGGPVTGELFF.

The sample holds one count of this clone. V usage is TRBV24-1 and J usage is TRBJ2-1; 7 nucleotides agree with TRBD2. CDR3 length: 19 amino acids. Germline CDR1 KGHDR, CDR2 SFDVKD. With 1 base clipped from V and 8 bases from J, the junction kept 19 bases outside the gene matches. CDR3 sequence reads: CATSDFPGDGGRASDEQFF. The CDR3 DNA reads TGTGCCACCAGTGATTTTCCCGGGGATGGAGGGAGGGCCTCGGATGAGCAGTTCTTC.

This chain joins TRBV5-1 and TRBJ2-2; D might be TRBD2 (6 bases). This CDR3 is 13 amino acids long. Germline CDR1 is SGHRS and CDR2 is YFSETQ. Trimming cost V 3 bases and J 6 bases, with 9 bases left between them. CDR3 residues: CASSWGGAGELFF. The CDR3 nucleotides read TGCGCCAGCAGCTGGGGCGGGGCCGGGGAGCTGTTTTTT.

The gene calls are TRBV5-1 and TRBJ1-2; no clear D gene. The V and J ends lost 4 bases and 5 bases respectively, with 15 bases between them. Germline V gives CDR1 SGHRS, CDR2 YFSETQ. The CDR3 runs 14 residues. Here the CDR3 DNA reads TGCGCCAGCAGCCCCCGAGACTCGAGGTATGGCTACACCTTC. This sequence encodes CASSPRDSRYGYTF.

This clone has a handful of counts. The rearrangement uses TRBV19 and TRBJ2-1; 7 nucleotides match TRBD2. The length of the CDR3 is 17 residues. Germline V gene data show CDR1 as LNHDA and CDR2 as SQIVND (reference sequence). V shed 0 bases, J shed 7 bases, and the junction held 12 bases outside the gene matches. CDR3 loop: CASSIEAAGSFGNEQFF. For the CDR3, the DNA is TGTGCCAGTAGTATAGAAGCAGCGGGGAGTTTCGGTAATGAGCAGTTCTTC.

The chain recombines TRBV29-1 with TRBJ2-1; the match to TRBD1 covers 10 bases. V was pared by 8 bases and J by 8 bases, with 12 bases of the junction left unmatched. The CDR3 contains 14 residues. Germline V gene sequence: CDR1 SQVTM, CDR2 ANQGSEA. The CDR3 is CSSTLRQGADEQFF. CDR3 bases: TGCAGCTCCACCCTCCGACAGGGGGCGGATGAGCAGTTCTTC.

The CDR3 DNA sequence: TGTGCCAGCAGTTCTGGTGTCTCCTCAGGGGACTATGGCTACACCTTC. Amino acid sequence: CASSSGVSSGDYGYTF. This chain uses TRBV28 with TRBJ1-2; D might be TRBD1 (6 bases). The germline CDR1 and CDR2 sequences are MDHEN and SYDVKM. The V gene lost 4 bases and the J gene lost 3 bases, with 18 bases spanning the gap. The CDR3 spans 16 residues.

On this clone: Distinct nucleotide sequences in the sample also encode this CDR3. V is TRBV6-1 and J is TRBJ1-6; the D is unclear. With 2 bases removed from V and 7 bases from J, the gap between germline ends came to 9 bases. The CDR3 spans 14 residues. Germline V gene lookup returns CDR1 MNHNS and CDR2 SASEGT. CDR3: CASSELGLNSPLHF. In DNA, the CDR3 is TGTGCCAGCAGTGAACTAGGCCTCAATTCACCCCTCCACTTT.

The chain has TRBV27 and TRBJ2-7, with D unclear. The CDR3 covers 13 residues. Germline V gene lookup returns CDR1 MNHEY and CDR2 SMNVEV (reference sequence). The germline V and J ends were trimmed by 5 bases and 5 bases, with 13 bases remaining between them. CDR3 in DNA: TGTGCCAGCAGTCCTGAGATACCTAACGAGCAGTACTTC. Its translation: CASSPEIPNEQYF.

This chain connects TRBV2 to TRBJ2-3; D is possibly TRBD2 (5 bases). The germline gives CDR1 SNHLY, CDR2 FYNNEI. The V and J ends lost 7 bases and 2 bases respectively, with 13 bases between them. There are 14 residues in the CDR3. CDR3 in DNA: TGTGCCAGCACTCCAGCGGCCCTCACAGATACGCAGTATTTT. Its protein is CASTPAALTDTQYF.

The genes are TRBV27 and TRBJ1-2, with 9 positions matching TRBD1. The germline V gene has CDR1 MNHEY and CDR2 SMNVEV (reference sequence). The CDR3 has 15 residues. Trimming took 4 bases from V and 7 from J; bases not matched to a gene: 10. CDR3 DNA sequence: TGTGCCAGCAGTTCGCCGGGACAGGGCTTTAGTGGCTACACCTTC. Amino acids: CASSSPGQGFSGYTF.

The CDR3 DNA follows: TGCGCCGGACCGGGACTAGCGGGAGTTTTAGGGGAGCAGTACTTC. It encodes CAGPGLAGVLGEQYF. This chain uses TRBV5-1 with TRBJ2-7; 14 bases fit TRBD2. The CDR3 length is 15 residues. Per the germline V gene, CDR1 is SGHRS and CDR2 is YFSETQ. The junction had 13 bases not matched to a gene; V was cut back by 10 bases and J by 7 bases.

V is TRBV2 and J is TRBJ1-1, with 7 bases aligning to TRBD1. The trim removed 7 bases at V and 10 bases at J, leaving 6 bases unmatched. This CDR3 is built from 11 residues. Germline V gene sequence: CDR1 SNHLY, CDR2 FYNNEI. CDR3 protein: CASIQGSIAFF. CDR3 bases: TGTGCCAGCATACAGGGGTCGATAGCTTTCTTT.

The CDR3 reads CASSRPGLALHEQYF. The CDR3 region has the DNA TGTGCCAGCTCCCGCCCGGGACTAGCATTACACGAGCAGTACTTC. V and J are TRBV18 and TRBJ2-7; TRBD2 matches 9 bases. Germline CDR1 KGHSH, CDR2 LQKENI. V trimming: 6 bases; J trimming: 5 bases; junction bases outside the gene matches: 11. The CDR3 length is 15 residues.

The chain links TRBV10-2 to TRBJ2-3, with 15 bases matching TRBD2. V lost 2 bases and J lost 5; bases outside the gene matches: 8. The CDR3 has 18 residues. Germline CDR1 and CDR2: WSHSY and SAAADI. In nucleotides, the CDR3 is TGCGCCAGCAGTGAGCCCCGGACTAGCGGGAGGGGTGGAGATACGCAGTATTTT. It is translated as CASSEPRTSGRGGDTQYF.

The chain carries TRBV28 and TRBJ2-7; 9 bases map to TRBD2. The CDR3 covers 15 residues. V shed 5 bases, J shed 4 bases, and the junction held 9 bases outside the gene matches. Germline-derived CDR1 and CDR2 are MDHEN and SYDVKM. The CDR3 DNA reads TGTGCCAGCAGTCAACCGGCGGGAGGGCCGTACGAGCAGTACTTC. Translation: CASSQPAGGPYEQYF.

This clone was picked up a small number of times. V is TRBV9 and J is TRBJ1-5; D possibly corresponds to TRBD1 (6 bases). The CDR3 sequence is 14 residues long. The germline gives CDR1 SGDLS, CDR2 YYNGEE. Deletions cut 3 bases from V and 3 bases from J, with 10 bases between. The CDR3 DNA is TGTGCCAGCAGCGATACAGGGAACAATCAGCCCCAGCATTTT. Translating gives CASSDTGNNQPQHF. Together with reference TRBV9 and TRBJ1-5, the CDR3 gives the full variable domain: DSGVTQTPKHLITATGQRVTLRCSPRSGDLSVYWYQQSLDQGLQFLIQYYNGEERAKGNILERFSAQQFPDLHSELNLSSLELGDSALYFCASSDTGNNQPQHFGDGTRLSIL.

V gene TRBV7-9 combines with J gene TRBJ2-1; D not certain. With 8 bases removed from V and 0 bases from J, the gap between germline ends came to 14 bases. The CDR3 totals 15 residues. Germline V gives CDR1 SEHNR, CDR2 FQNEAQ (reference sequence). CDR3 loop: CASGASEASYNEQFF. The CDR3 DNA sequence: TGTGCCAGCGGCGCAAGCGAGGCCTCCTACAATGAGCAGTTCTTC.

The chain combines TRBV10-1 with TRBJ2-1, with 13 bases matching TRBD2. This CDR3 contains 17 residues. Germline V CDR1 and CDR2: WNHNN, SYGVQD (reference sequence). With V trimmed by 5 bases and J by 7 bases, 11 bases remained unmatched. The CDR3 sequence: CASSLDWTSGSQNEQFF. As DNA, the CDR3 is TGCGCCAGCAGTCTAGACTGGACTAGCGGGAGCCAGAATGAGCAGTTCTTC.

The gene calls are TRBV11-3 and TRBJ2-1; TRBD2 aligns across 10 bases. Per germline, CDR1 SGHNT and CDR2 YENEEA. The CDR3 spans 15 residues. With 5 bases clipped from V and 5 bases from J, the junction kept 6 bases outside the gene matches. The CDR3 DNA is TGTGCCAGCAGCCTCCGGCTAGCGGGAGACAATGAGCAGTTCTTC. Protein sequence: CASSLRLAGDNEQFF.

The chain recombines TRBV28 with TRBJ2-7; D unresolved. V shed 1 base and J shed 3 bases, with 13 bases lying between them. Per germline, CDR1 MDHEN and CDR2 SYDVKM. CDR3 size: 15 residues. CDR3 protein: CASSLLQAAFYEQYF. As DNA, the CDR3 is TGTGCCAGCAGTTTATTGCAGGCCGCTTTCTACGAGCAGTACTTC.

This clone was recorded at least ten times. The chain carries TRBV7-9 and TRBJ1-6; 7 bases agree with TRBD1. V lost 5 bases, J lost 7 bases, and 8 bases stayed unmatched. This CDR3 comprises 15 residues. CDR1 is SEHNR and CDR2 is FQNEAQ in the germline V gene (reference sequence). The CDR3 region has the DNA TGTGCCAGCAGCACGCGGGACAGTCAGAATTCACCCCTCCACTTT. It translates to CASSTRDSQNSPLHF.

The CDR3 loop is CASSPLRDSHGTFF. The CDR3 nucleotides read TGTGCCAGCAGTCCCTTACGGGACTCGCACGGGACTTTCTTT. The chain joins TRBV28 to TRBJ1-1; TRBD1 might be the D (5 bases). The CDR3 totals 14 residues. V lost 5 bases to trimming and J lost 12 bases, with 22 bases between them. The germline gives CDR1 MDHEN, CDR2 SYDVKM. The complete variable domain, with remaining parts taken from reference TRBV28 and TRBJ1-1, reads DVKVTQSSRYLVKRTGEKVFLECVQDMDHENMFWYRQDPGLGLRLIYFSYDVKMKEKGDIPEGYSVSREKKERFSLILESASTNQTSMYLCASSPLRDSHGTFFGQGTRLTVV.

The CDR3 protein is CAISGLSTGGKLFF. CDR3 nucleotide sequence: TGTGCCATCAGTGGATTATCGACAGGGGGAAAACTGTTTTTT. The chain links TRBV10-3 to TRBJ1-4; TRBD1 matches 9 bases. Germline V gene data show CDR1 as ENHRY and CDR2 as SYGVKD. The CDR3 totals 14 residues. The V and J ends lost 4 bases and 10 bases, in that order; junction bases with no gene match: 7.

This chain connects TRBV7-9 to TRBJ1-2, with 7 bases lining up with TRBD1. Per germline, CDR1 SEHNR and CDR2 FQNEAQ (reference sequence). This CDR3 has 14 amino acids. Trimming removed 5 bases from V and 8 bases from J; junction bases left unmatched: 11. CDR3 DNA: TGTGCCAGCAGCCAGACAGGGTCAAAGGTCGGCTACACCTTC. Protein sequence: CASSQTGSKVGYTF.

This clone came up once. The chain combines TRBV7-6 with TRBJ2-5; TRBD1 aligns across 7 bases. Germline lookup yields CDR1 SGHVS and CDR2 FNYEAQ. This CDR3 has 14 residues. After removal of 5 bases from V and 1 base from J, the junction contained 4 bases not matched to a gene. The CDR3 sequence is CASSTNRGQETQYF. The DNA of the CDR3 is TGTGCCAGCAGCACAAACAGGGGCCAAGAGACCCAGTACTTC.

V and J are TRBV28 and TRBJ1-2; D possibly corresponds to TRBD1 (6 bases). CDR3 length: 17 amino acids. Germline V lookup: CDR1 MDHEN, CDR2 SYDVKM. The germline V and J ends were trimmed by 6 bases and 0 bases, with 20 bases remaining between them. The CDR3 sequence is CASRPGAGPRANYGYTF. Written as DNA, the CDR3 is TGTGCCAGCAGACCAGGGGCAGGGCCGCGAGCTAACTATGGCTACACCTTC.

The chain recombines TRBV7-9 with TRBJ2-7, with D unresolved. Looked up from germline, CDR1 is SEHNR and CDR2 is FQNEAQ (reference sequence). The CDR3 length is 13 residues. V shed 1 base and J shed 6 bases, with 10 bases lying between them. CDR3 loop: CASSLGRRGEQYF. The DNA of the CDR3 is TGTGCCAGCAGCTTAGGAAGGCGAGGCGAGCAGTACTTC.

The rearrangement joins TRBV28 to TRBJ1-6; TRBD1 agrees at 9 bases. CDR3 length: 16 amino acids. Unmatched junction bases numbered 13, after V lost 6 bases and J lost 10 bases. Germline CDR1 MDHEN, CDR2 SYDVKM. The CDR3 loop reads CASSTHRTGAVSPLHF. The CDR3 bases are TGTGCCAGCAGCACTCATCGGACAGGGGCTGTATCACCCCTCCACTTT.

CDR3 region: CASSAGTANYGYTF. The CDR3 DNA sequence: TGTGCCAGCAGCGCCGGGACAGCTAACTATGGCTACACCTTC. This chain joins TRBV5-4 and TRBJ1-2, with 7 bases that match TRBD1. With V trimmed by 4 bases and J by 0 bases, 3 bases remained unmatched. The CDR3 runs 14 residues. Germline loops: CDR1 SGHNT, CDR2 YYREEE (reference sequence).